This TCR beta chain was obtained from a study of T cells in women clearing cervical HPV infection. V dropped 4 bases and J dropped 3; count of bases not matched to a gene: 3. The CDR3 has 15 residues. Germline V CDR1 and CDR2: WNHNN, SYGVQD (reference sequence). Assay: immunoSEQ multiplex PCR; the TCRdb copy retains only in-frame clones and omits some. The sample totals approximately 31,000 clones; its top ten clones hold 3.1%. About this clone itself: Read coverage stops 3 residues before the CDR3 terminus; the germline J gene supplies the remainder.

The chain joins TRBV10-1 to TRBJ2-1, with 10 bases identical to TRBD1. The TCR sequence derives from a woman between 18 and 70 years old with a cervical HPV16 infection that either progressed to CIN3+ or cleared (not recorded which). The sample was blood buffy coat. CDR3 loop: CASSAGTGDYNEQFF. Incomplete CDR3 DNA: TGCGCCAGCAGTGCCGGGACAGGGGACTACAATGAG.